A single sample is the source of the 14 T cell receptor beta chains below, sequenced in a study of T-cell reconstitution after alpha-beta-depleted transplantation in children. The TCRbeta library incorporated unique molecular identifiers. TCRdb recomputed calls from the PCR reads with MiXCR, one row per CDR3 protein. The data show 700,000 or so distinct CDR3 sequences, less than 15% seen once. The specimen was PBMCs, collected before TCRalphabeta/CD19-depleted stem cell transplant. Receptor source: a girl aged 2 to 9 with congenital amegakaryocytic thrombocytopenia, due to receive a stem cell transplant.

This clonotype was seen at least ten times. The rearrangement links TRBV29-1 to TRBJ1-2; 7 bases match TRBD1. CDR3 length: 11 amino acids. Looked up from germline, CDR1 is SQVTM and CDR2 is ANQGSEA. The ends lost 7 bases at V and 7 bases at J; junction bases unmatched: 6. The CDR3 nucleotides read TGCAGCGGAGACAGGGTTGGTGGCTACACCTTC. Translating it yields CSGDRVGGYTF.

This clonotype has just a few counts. The DNA of the CDR3 is TGTGCCAGCAGCCAAGATTGGACAGGGGGAATTTACACCTTC. Protein: CASSQDWTGGIYTF. The gene calls are TRBV14 and TRBJ1-2; TRBD1 matches 10 bases. Per the germline V gene, CDR1 is SGHDN and CDR2 is FVKESK. This CDR3 is built from 14 residues. Unmatched junction bases numbered 6, after V lost 0 bases and J lost 11 bases.

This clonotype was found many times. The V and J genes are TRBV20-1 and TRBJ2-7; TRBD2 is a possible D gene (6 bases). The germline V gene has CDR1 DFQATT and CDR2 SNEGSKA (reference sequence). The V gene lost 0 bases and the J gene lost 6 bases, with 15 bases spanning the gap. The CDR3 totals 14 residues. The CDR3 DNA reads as TGCAGTGCTAGAGATTCCCGACTAGATAGCGAGCAGTACTTC. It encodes CSARDSRLDSEQYF.

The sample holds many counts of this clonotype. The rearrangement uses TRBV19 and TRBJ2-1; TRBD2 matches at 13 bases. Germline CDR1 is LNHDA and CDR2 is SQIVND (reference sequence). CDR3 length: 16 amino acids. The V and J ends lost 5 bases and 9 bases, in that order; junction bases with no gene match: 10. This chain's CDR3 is CASSAWTSGSLGEQFF. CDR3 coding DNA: TGTGCCAGTAGTGCCTGGACTAGCGGGAGTTTAGGTGAGCAGTTCTTC.

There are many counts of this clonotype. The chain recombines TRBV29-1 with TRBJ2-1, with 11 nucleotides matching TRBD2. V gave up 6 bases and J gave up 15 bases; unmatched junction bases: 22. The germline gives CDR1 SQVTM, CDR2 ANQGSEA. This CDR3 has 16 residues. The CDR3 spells CSVDHNREVLAGGGFF. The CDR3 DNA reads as TGCAGCGTCGACCATAACCGGGAGGTGTTAGCGGGAGGGGGGTTCTTC.

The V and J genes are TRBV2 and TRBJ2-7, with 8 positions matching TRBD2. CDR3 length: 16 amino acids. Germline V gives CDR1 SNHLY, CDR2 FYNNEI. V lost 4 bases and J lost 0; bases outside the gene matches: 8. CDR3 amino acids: CASSGTSLTSSYEQYF. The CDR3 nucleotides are TGTGCCAGCAGTGGGACTAGCCTAACGAGCTCCTACGAGCAGTACTTC.

The chain's CDR3 is CASSLVGIKETQYF. The CDR3 bases are TGTGCCAGCAGCTTAGTGGGAATCAAAGAGACCCAGTACTTC. The J gene is TRBJ2-5, the V gene TRBV7-9; D ambiguous. V dropped 1 base and J dropped 3 bases, with 9 bases sitting between them. This CDR3 has 14 amino acids. CDR1 and CDR2 (germline): SEHNR, FQNEAQ (reference sequence).

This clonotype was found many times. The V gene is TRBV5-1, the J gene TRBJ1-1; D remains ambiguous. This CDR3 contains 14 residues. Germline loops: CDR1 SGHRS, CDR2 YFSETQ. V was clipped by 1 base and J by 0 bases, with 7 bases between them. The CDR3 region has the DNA TGCGCCAGCAGCTTGTTCGTTATGAACACTGAAGCTTTCTTT. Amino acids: CASSLFVMNTEAFF.

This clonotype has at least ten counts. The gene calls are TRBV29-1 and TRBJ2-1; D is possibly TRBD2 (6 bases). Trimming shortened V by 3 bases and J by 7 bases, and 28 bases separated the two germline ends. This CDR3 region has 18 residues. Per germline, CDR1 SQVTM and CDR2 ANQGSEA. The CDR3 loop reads CSVEAGPRVYRLLNEQFF. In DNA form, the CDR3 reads TGCAGCGTTGAGGCGGGACCTAGGGTATATCGGCTTCTTAATGAGCAGTTCTTC.

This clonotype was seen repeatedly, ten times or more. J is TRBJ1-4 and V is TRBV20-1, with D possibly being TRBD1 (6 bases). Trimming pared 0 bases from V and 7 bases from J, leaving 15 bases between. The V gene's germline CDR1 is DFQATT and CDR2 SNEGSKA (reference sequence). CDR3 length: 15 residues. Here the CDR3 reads CSARDRGGQGEKLFF. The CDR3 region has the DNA TGCAGTGCTAGAGATAGGGGGGGGCAGGGTGAAAAACTGTTTTTT.

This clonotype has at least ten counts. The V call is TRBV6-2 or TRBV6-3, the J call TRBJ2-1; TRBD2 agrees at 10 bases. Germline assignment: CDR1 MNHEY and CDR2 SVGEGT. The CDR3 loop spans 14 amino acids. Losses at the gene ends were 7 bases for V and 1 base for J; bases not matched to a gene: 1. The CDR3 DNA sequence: TGTGCCAGCAAAGCGGGAGGGTCCTACAATGAGCAGTTCTTC. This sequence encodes CASKAGGSYNEQFF.

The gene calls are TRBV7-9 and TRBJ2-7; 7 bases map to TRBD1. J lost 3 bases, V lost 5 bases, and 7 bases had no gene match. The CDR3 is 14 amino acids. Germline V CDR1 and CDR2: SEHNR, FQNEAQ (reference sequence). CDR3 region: CASSLRQGLYEQYF. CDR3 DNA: TGTGCCAGCAGCCTTAGACAGGGTCTCTACGAGCAGTACTTC. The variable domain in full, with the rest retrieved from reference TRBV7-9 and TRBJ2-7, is DTGVSQNPRHKITKRGQNVTFRCDPISEHNRLYWYRQTLGQGPEFLTYFQNEAQLEKSRLLSDRFSAERPKGSFSTLEIQRTEQGDSAMYLCASSLRQGLYEQYFGPGTRLTVT.

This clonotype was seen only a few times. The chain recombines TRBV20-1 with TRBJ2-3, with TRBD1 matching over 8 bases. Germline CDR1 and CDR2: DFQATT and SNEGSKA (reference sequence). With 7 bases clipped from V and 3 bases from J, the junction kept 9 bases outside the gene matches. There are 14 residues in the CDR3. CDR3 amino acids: CSGAAGGSTDTQYF. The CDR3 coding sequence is TGCAGTGGCGCCGCAGGGGGCTCGACAGATACGCAGTATTTT.

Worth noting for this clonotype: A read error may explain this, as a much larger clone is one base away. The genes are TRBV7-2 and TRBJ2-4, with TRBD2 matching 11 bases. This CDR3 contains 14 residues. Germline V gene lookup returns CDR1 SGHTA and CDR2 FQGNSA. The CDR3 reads CASGLVTSGDIQYF. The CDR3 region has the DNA TGTGCCAGCGGCTTAGTGACTAGCGGGGACATTCAGTACTTC.